A selection of T cell receptor beta chains follows, all from one sample in a study of T cell responses to AZD1222 COVID-19 vaccine. Clones were sequenced by immunoSEQ multiplex PCR, and TCRdb holds only the in-frame ones, with some missing. The sample includes under 150,000 clones, approximately 92% of them seen just once. Sequences were derived from peripheral blood, sampled 28 days after the second AZD1222 dose. Receptor source: an adult who received the AZD1222 COVID-19 vaccine. Each CDR3 is given with its conserved first and last residue.

CDR3aa: CASSPNSNYGYTF
v_gene: TRBV7-9
j_gene: TRBJ1-2

CDR3aa: CASSLGSGTGKAFF
v_gene: TRBV11-2
j_gene: TRBJ1-1

CDR3aa: CASSPDPTRGNEQFF
v_gene: TRBV5-1
j_gene: TRBJ2-1

CDR3aa: CASSPTTGDLSNEQFF
v_gene: TRBV18
j_gene: TRBJ2-1

CDR3aa: CAWSVNGEEAFF
v_gene: TRBV30
j_gene: TRBJ1-1

CDR3aa: CASNKYGGGNTEAFF
v_gene: TRBV6-5
j_gene: TRBJ1-1

CDR3aa: CASSERQAQGKLFF
v_gene: TRBV2
j_gene: TRBJ1-4

CDR3aa: CASSQDWGTEAFF
v_gene: TRBV4-3
j_gene: TRBJ1-1

CDR3aa: CASSSGQADTQYF
v_gene: TRBV28
j_gene: TRBJ2-3

CDR3aa: CASSLEDRLAYEQYF
v_gene: TRBV11-2
j_gene: TRBJ2-7

CDR3aa: CASSLGRDANTGELFF
v_gene: TRBV5-1
j_gene: TRBJ2-2

CDR3aa: CASSPSWDFDSPLHF
v_gene: TRBV19
j_gene: TRBJ1-6

CDR3aa: CASRPRSRDTEAFF
v_gene: TRBV19
j_gene: TRBJ1-1

CDR3aa: CASSPTWGDTEAFF
v_gene: TRBV3-1/TRBV3-2
j_gene: TRBJ1-1

CDR3aa: CASSQDRDQPQHF
v_gene: TRBV4-3
j_gene: TRBJ1-5

CDR3aa: CASSQDLSGQGHGYTF
v_gene: TRBV3-1/TRBV3-2
j_gene: TRBJ1-2

CDR3aa: CASSYNRGANTGELFF
v_gene: TRBV5-4
j_gene: TRBJ2-2

CDR3aa: CASSSGGTNYGYTF
v_gene: TRBV6-2/TRBV6-3
j_gene: TRBJ1-2

CDR3aa: CAISDRGNEKLFF
v_gene: TRBV10-3
j_gene: TRBJ1-4

CDR3aa: CASSWADNEKLFF
v_gene: TRBV7-9
j_gene: TRBJ1-4

CDR3aa: CASSNREDTEAFF
v_gene: TRBV5-5
j_gene: TRBJ1-1